This note documents a single T cell receptor beta chain sequence. These data belong to a study of blood T cell repertoires in COVID-19. On the study more broadly: Nucleic acid was either cDNA or gDNA, and it came from T cells, B-cell-depleted T cells, or PBMCs.

Profiling relied on immunoSEQ multiplex PCR, and the TCRdb table lists in-frame clones only, not all of them. The data contain about 250,000 clones, about nine tenths of them singletons. Trimming pared 4 bases from V and 2 bases from J, leaving 15 bases between. Germline CDR1 is LNHDA and CDR2 is SQIVND (reference sequence). The CDR3 is 15 residues long. The sample taken for sequencing was peripheral blood. The sequence was collected from a woman aged 30 to 39 with active or convalescent COVID-19. The chain uses TRBV19 and TRBJ2-7, with D tentatively TRBD2 (6 bases). The CDR3 loop is CASSNQGLPPYEQYF. CDR3 nucleotides: TGTGCCAGTAGTAATCAGGGACTGCCCCCCTACGAGCAGTACTTC.